The 7 T cell receptor beta chains given below trace back to one sample, sequenced in a study of blood T cell repertoires in COVID-19. Libraries were prepared by immunoSEQ multiplex PCR; TCRdb keeps only in-frame clonotypes and omits some of them. The sample holds approximately 300,000 clones, roughly nine tenths seen once. Sequencing was performed on PBMCs or T cells enriched from blood (not recorded which). These receptors were obtained from a man between 60 and 70 years old who had recovered from COVID-19.

The rearrangement links TRBV2 to TRBJ2-7, with 7 bases aligning to TRBD1. Germline-derived CDR1 and CDR2 are SNHLY and FYNNEI. Trimming removed 7 bases from V and 5 bases from J; junction bases left unmatched: 11. This CDR3 region has 14 residues. The CDR3 region is CASTKGVQGHEQYF. CDR3 bases: TGTGCCAGCACAAAGGGAGTACAGGGGCACGAGCAGTACTTC.

This chain connects TRBV28 to TRBJ1-1, with unresolved D. This CDR3 is built from 15 residues. The germline V gene encodes CDR1 MDHEN and CDR2 SYDVKM. The V end lost 7 bases, the J end lost 4 bases, and 19 bases lay between the germline ends. The CDR3 is CASTPGGWASTEAFF. The CDR3 DNA reads as TGTGCCAGCACCCCAGGCGGGTGGGCTTCCACTGAAGCTTTCTTT. Full variable domain (missing parts from reference TRBV28 and TRBJ1-1): DVKVTQSSRYLVKRTGEKVFLECVQDMDHENMFWYRQDPGLGLRLIYFSYDVKMKEKGDIPEGYSVSREKKERFSLILESASTNQTSMYLCASTPGGWASTEAFFGQGTRLTVV.

The chain uses TRBV30 and TRBJ1-2; 8 bases align to TRBD1. Germline loops: CDR1 GTSNPN, CDR2 SVGIG (reference sequence). With V trimmed by 0 bases and J by 0 bases, 0 bases remained unmatched. The CDR3 has 14 amino acids. CDR3: CAWSVQGANYGYTF. CDR3 bases: TGTGCCTGGAGTGTACAGGGGGCTAACTATGGCTACACCTTC.

The rearrangement joins TRBV7-9 to TRBJ2-7, with 8 bases fitting TRBD2. Germline CDR1 is SEHNR and CDR2 is FQNEAQ (reference sequence). V was pared by 4 bases and J by 1 base, with 15 bases of the junction left unmatched. The CDR3 is 18 residues long. The DNA for the CDR3 is TGTGCCAGCAGCTATAAAAGCGGGAGAAGGACTGGGTCCTACGAGCAGTACTTC. Translation gives CASSYKSGRRTGSYEQYF.

This clone was counted a single time. The chain joins TRBV27 to TRBJ1-1; TRBD1 might be the D (5 bases). V was shortened by 5 bases and J by 1 base, with 8 bases between the two germline ends. Germline V gene data show CDR1 as MNHEY and CDR2 as SMNVEV (reference sequence). The CDR3 is 13 residues long. CDR3 sequence reads: CASSATENTEAFF. The DNA for the CDR3 is TGTGCCAGCAGTGCGACAGAGAACACTGAAGCTTTCTTT.

The chain uses TRBV3-1 (or the pseudogene TRBV3-2) and TRBJ2-7; no reliable D call. Trimming cost V 0 bases and J 1 base, with 4 bases left between them. The CDR3 covers 13 residues. Germline assignment: CDR1 LGHDT and CDR2 YNNKEL (reference sequence). The CDR3 nucleotides read TGTGCCAGCAGCCAAGACAGTTCCTACGAGCAGTACTTC. It encodes CASSQDSSYEQYF.

This clone has just one count. The CDR3 here is CASSPDRKSNQPQHF. The CDR3 DNA reads TGCGCCAGCAGCCCGGACAGGAAAAGCAATCAGCCCCAGCATTTT. The rearrangement links TRBV4-1 to TRBJ1-5; 7 bases align to TRBD1. Germline V CDR1 and CDR2: MGHRA, YSYEKL. This CDR3 is 15 amino acids long. Unmatched junction bases numbered 4, after V lost 4 bases and J lost 1 base.